A single sample gave rise to the 28 T cell receptor beta chains below, sequenced in a study of blood T cells in healthy people across ages. Through a sample-barcoded 5' primer and a J-beta primer mix, a second PCR was run for roughly 6 to 11 cycles. TCRdb redid the calling of the 5' RACE reads with MiXCR, one entry per CDR3 protein. The sample holds around 1,800,000 distinct CDR3 sequences; 39% are singletons and the top ten take about 21%. Specimen: blood. The receptors shown here come from a human donor in good health.

This rearrangement joins TRBV7-9 to TRBJ2-1; 7 nucleotides align to TRBD1. The CDR3 runs 14 residues. The germline V gene encodes CDR1 SEHNR and CDR2 FQNEAQ (reference sequence). The CDR3 here is CAIPTGVVGNEQFF. CDR3 DNA: TGTGCTATTCCCACAGGGGTCGTGGGCAATGAGCAGTTCTTC.

The chain links TRBV11-3 to TRBJ2-1, with D hard to call. Trimming pared 5 bases from V and 3 bases from J, leaving 20 bases between. CDR3 size: 17 residues. The germline V gene has CDR1 SGHNT and CDR2 YENEEA. CDR3 bases: TGTGCCAGCAGCCCTAGAGGAAGCCAAGACGACTACAATGAGCAGTTCTTC. Its translation is CASSPRGSQDDYNEQFF. The complete variable domain, with remaining parts taken from reference TRBV11-3 and TRBJ2-1, reads EAGVVQSPRYKIIEKKQPVAFWCNPISGHNTLYWYLQNLGQGPELLIRYENEEAVDDSQLPKDRFSAERLKGVDSTLKIQPAELGDSAVYLCASSPRGSQDDYNEQFFGPGTRLTVL.

V usage is TRBV6-6 and J usage is TRBJ2-7; D gene unclear. Trimming shortened V by 0 bases and J by 3 bases, and 6 bases separated the two germline ends. Germline CDR1 MNHNY, CDR2 SVGAGI (reference sequence). The CDR3 is 13 residues long. CDR3 protein: CASSYSQDYEQYF. The CDR3 DNA reads TGTGCCAGCAGTTACTCTCAGGACTACGAGCAGTACTTC.

Turning to this clonotype: One end of the junction is discordant with germline, which a read error may explain. The chain employs TRBV18 and TRBJ1-2, with D unclear. This CDR3 region has 12 residues. Germline V gene sequence: CDR1 KGHSH, CDR2 LQKENI. The CDR3 DNA reads TGTCCCAGCTCAGCTGTGCCGGAGGGCTACACCTTC. Translating gives CPSSAVPEGYTF.

This clonotype turned up a few times. The chain couples TRBV15 to TRBJ2-7; D is undetermined. V was pared by 4 bases and J by 0 bases, with 10 bases between. This CDR3 is 14 amino acids long. Germline V lookup: CDR1 LNHNV, CDR2 YYDKDF (reference sequence). CDR3 sequence: CATSTRPYSYEQYF. The CDR3 nucleotides read TGTGCCACCAGCACCAGACCTTACTCCTACGAGCAGTACTTC.

This clonotype was seen a few times. The chain is built from TRBV13 and TRBJ2-3; a possible D gene is TRBD2 (7 bases). CDR1 is PRHDT and CDR2 is FYEKMQ in the germline V gene (reference sequence). Trimming stripped 7 bases from V and 1 base from J, with 18 bases between. The CDR3 length is 16 residues. The DNA for the CDR3 is TGTGCCAGCACCCGGGAGGCGGGGGCTGGCACAGATACGCAGTATTTT. It yields the protein CASTREAGAGTDTQYF.

This chain links TRBV19 with TRBJ1-1, with D unresolved. Germline CDR1 is LNHDA and CDR2 is SQIVND (reference sequence). The CDR3 covers 17 residues. V shed 3 bases and J shed 3 bases, with 20 bases lying between them. CDR3: CASSIGMKVGRDTEAFF. The CDR3 DNA is TGTGCCAGTAGTATCGGGATGAAGGTTGGTAGGGACACTGAAGCTTTCTTT.

This clonotype appeared a single time. V is TRBV2 and J is TRBJ1-5, with no clear D. Looked up from germline, CDR1 is SNHLY and CDR2 is FYNNEI. The CDR3 extends over 13 amino acids. Between the trimmed V and J ends, which lost 8 bases and 3 bases, there was a span of 11 bases. The CDR3 reads CASGPLINQPQHF. The CDR3 nucleotides are TGTGCCAGCGGACCGTTGATCAATCAGCCCCAGCATTTT.

V and J are TRBV15 and TRBJ1-1; tentatively, D is TRBD1 (5 bases). Germline values: CDR1 LNHNV, CDR2 YYDKDF (reference sequence). The V and J ends lost 7 bases and 4 bases respectively, with 16 bases between them. There are 14 residues in the CDR3. The CDR3 sequence: CATTFGPGLTEAFF. DNA for the CDR3: TGTGCCACCACTTTTGGACCGGGGCTCACTGAAGCTTTCTTT.

This clonotype has just a few counts. The chain couples TRBV6-2 or TRBV6-3 to TRBJ2-7, with 11 bases aligning to TRBD2. From germline, CDR1 is MNHEY and CDR2 SVGEGT. Losses at the gene ends were 2 bases for V and 3 bases for J; bases not matched to a gene: 3. The CDR3 length is 15 residues. The CDR3 region has the DNA TGTGCCAGCAGTTACACTAGCGGGAGATACTACGAGCAGTACTTC. It encodes CASSYTSGRYYEQYF.

This clonotype was detected only a few times. The V gene is TRBV20-1, the J gene TRBJ1-5; 7 bases match TRBD1. This CDR3 has 15 residues. J gave up 3 bases and V 1 base, and 6 bases lay outside the gene matches. From germline, CDR1 is DFQATT and CDR2 SNEGSKA (reference sequence). The CDR3 sequence: CSARGRGFLNQPQHF. The CDR3, as DNA: TGCAGTGCTAGAGGCAGGGGGTTCCTCAATCAGCCCCAGCATTTT.

This clonotype was found once. This chain uses TRBV29-1 with TRBJ1-1; 7 nucleotides match TRBD1. This CDR3 spans 13 amino acids. Trimming at V came to 6 bases and at J to 5 bases, leaving 9 bases not matched to a gene. CDR1 SQVTM and CDR2 ANQGSEA come from the germline V gene. The CDR3 DNA follows: TGCAGCGTCAGACAGGGAAGAAGTACTGAAGCTTTCTTT. Its protein is CSVRQGRSTEAFF.

The gene calls are TRBV7-9 and TRBJ1-2; the D is unclear. V shed 5 bases and J shed 8 bases, with 12 bases lying between them. The CDR3 spans 12 residues. The germline V gene encodes CDR1 SEHNR and CDR2 FQNEAQ (reference sequence). In DNA, the CDR3 is TGTGCCAGCAGCCGATCCACGTTCGGCTACACCTTC. Translation: CASSRSTFGYTF.

V gene TRBV7-9 combines with J gene TRBJ2-1; TRBD2 might be the D (7 bases). The CDR3 loop spans 19 amino acids. Trimming cost V 5 bases and J 4 bases, with 27 bases left between them. Germline loops: CDR1 SEHNR, CDR2 FQNEAQ (reference sequence). The CDR3 loop is CASSDPTKIDGGLYNEQFF. The CDR3 region has the DNA TGTGCCAGCAGCGACCCGACTAAAATCGACGGGGGGCTATACAATGAGCAGTTCTTC.

This clonotype showed up just a few times. This chain connects TRBV7-2 to TRBJ2-7, with 14 bases lining up with TRBD2. CDR1 SGHTA and CDR2 FQGNSA come from the germline V gene. After removal of 3 bases from V and 3 bases from J, the junction contained 10 bases not matched to a gene. The CDR3 loop spans 18 amino acids. CDR3 sequence (DNA): TGTGCCAGCAGCTTTGCGACTAGCGGGGGGGCTTATTTCTACGAGCAGTACTTC. Translating it yields CASSFATSGGAYFYEQYF. Full variable domain (rest looked up from reference TRBV7-2 and TRBJ2-7): GAGVSQSPSNKVTEKGKDVELRCDPISGHTALYWYRQSLGQGLEFLIYFQGNSAPDKSGLPSDRFSAERTGGSVSTLTIQRTQQEDSAVYLCASSFATSGGAYFYEQYFGPGTRLTVT.

V is TRBV20-1 and J is TRBJ1-6, with 10 bases identical to TRBD1. Per germline, CDR1 DFQATT and CDR2 SNEGSKA (reference sequence). V gave up 5 bases and J gave up 4 bases; unmatched junction bases: 5. The CDR3 covers 15 residues. Here the CDR3 DNA reads TGCAGTGCTCAGGACAGGGGGTTTTATAATTCACCCCTCCACTTT. Protein product: CSAQDRGFYNSPLHF.

This clonotype was counted only a few times. The chain combines TRBV4-3 with TRBJ2-5; D gene unclear. This CDR3 spans 14 amino acids. V was trimmed by 1 base and J by 3 bases, leaving 9 bases between them. Germline V gene lookup returns CDR1 LGHNA and CDR2 YSLEER. CDR3 sequence (DNA): TGCGCCAGCAGCCAAGGGGTAGGTGAAGAGACCCAGTACTTC. Translated, it gives CASSQGVGEETQYF.

This clonotype was seen only a few times. The chain couples TRBV7-2 to TRBJ2-1; D not resolved. The CDR3 totals 11 residues. Germline V gives CDR1 SGHTA, CDR2 FQGNSA. V was clipped by 8 bases and J by 3 bases, with 5 bases between them. CDR3 coding DNA: TGTGCCAGCGTCTTCTACAATGAGCAGTTCTTC. Its translation is CASVFYNEQFF.

The J gene is TRBJ2-7, the V gene TRBV15, with TRBD1 matching over 8 bases. V was pared by 2 bases and J by 8 bases, with 11 bases of the junction left unmatched. Germline CDR1 and CDR2: LNHNV and YYDKDF (reference sequence). CDR3 length: 15 amino acids. The CDR3, as DNA: TGTGCCACCAGCAGACCGGGACAGGAAAGGGAAAAGCAGTACTTC. Its translation is CATSRPGQEREKQYF.

There are a few counts of this clonotype. This chain connects TRBV28 to TRBJ2-1; no firm D call. This CDR3 comprises 13 residues. Germline CDR1 and CDR2: MDHEN and SYDVKM. The V end lost 3 bases, the J end lost 6 bases, and 9 bases lay between the germline ends. The CDR3 DNA follows: TGTGCCAGCAGTTTGCTTTCCATCAATGAGCAGTTCTTC. Residues: CASSLLSINEQFF.

A remark on this clonotype: The junction departs from germline at one end; a sequencing error may be responsible. This sequence joins TRBV4-1 and TRBJ1-6, with D possibly being TRBD1 (6 bases). This CDR3 has 15 amino acids. Germline V gene sequence: CDR1 MGHRA, CDR2 YSYEKL. The CDR3 region has the DNA TGCGCCAGCAGCCAACCACAGGGACGCAATTCACTCCTCCACTTT. It is translated as CASSQPQGRNSLLHF.

The J gene is TRBJ2-3, the V gene TRBV6-2 or TRBV6-3, with TRBD1 matching 7 bases. CDR3 length equals 15 residues. CDR1 MNHEY and CDR2 SVGEGT come from the germline V gene. V trimming: 2 bases; J trimming: 3 bases; junction bases outside the gene matches: 5. This chain's CDR3 is CASSYEGARTDTQYF. CDR3 nucleotides: TGTGCCAGCAGTTACGAGGGGGCTCGTACAGATACGCAGTATTTT.

This clonotype was found a few times. The chain joins TRBV20-1 to TRBJ2-7; unclear D gene. Trimming pared 4 bases from V and 6 bases from J, leaving 19 bases between. CDR1 is DFQATT and CDR2 is SNEGSKA in the germline V gene (reference sequence). The length of the CDR3 is 14 residues. The CDR3, as DNA: TGCAGTGCTAAAGAAATGAGGTTCCAGCTCGAGCAGTACTTC. It is translated as CSAKEMRFQLEQYF.

This chain links TRBV5-5 with TRBJ1-2, with 9 bases identical to TRBD1. The germline V gene encodes CDR1 SGHKS and CDR2 YYEKEE (reference sequence). The V and J ends lost 3 bases and 8 bases, in that order; junction bases with no gene match: 2. The CDR3 is made up of 12 amino acids. The DNA for the CDR3 is TGTGCCAGCAGCTCGGGACAGGGAGGCTACACCTTC. Its protein product is CASSSGQGGYTF.

This clonotype turned up a few times. The chain has TRBV5-1 and TRBJ1-2; no firm D call. Germline loops: CDR1 SGHRS, CDR2 YFSETQ. V was clipped by 0 bases and J by 2 bases, with 8 bases between them. The CDR3 is made up of 14 amino acids. The CDR3 nucleotides read TGCGCCAGCAGCTTGGTTGGACTCAACTATGGCTACACCTTC. As protein: CASSLVGLNYGYTF.

A few counts support this clonotype. This chain uses TRBV12-3 or TRBV12-4 with TRBJ1-2, with TRBD1 identical over 10 bases. V dropped 8 bases and J dropped 6; count of bases not matched to a gene: 9. The CDR3 length is 14 residues. The CDR3 loop is CASFPGTGANGYTF. For the CDR3, the DNA is TGTGCCAGCTTTCCCGGGACAGGGGCTAATGGCTACACCTTC.

Details on this clonotype: A read error may account for a junction end that differs from germline. The V gene is TRBV4-3, the J gene TRBJ2-3; the D gene is possibly TRBD2 (5 bases). This CDR3 comprises 18 residues. Per germline, CDR1 LGHNA and CDR2 YSLEER. Here the CDR3 DNA reads TGCGCCGGCAGCCAAGACCCCTTTAGCGAGTTGAGCACAGATACGCAGTATTTT. As protein: CAGSQDPFSELSTDTQYF.

A few counts support this clonotype. V usage is TRBV28 and J usage is TRBJ2-1; 7 bases line up with TRBD2. Germline V gives CDR1 MDHEN, CDR2 SYDVKM. Trimming cost V 3 bases and J 6 bases; bases outside gene matches: 5. CDR3 length: 14 residues. CDR3 loop: CASSFLGGGNEQFF. The CDR3 region has the DNA TGTGCCAGCAGTTTTCTAGGCGGGGGCAATGAGCAGTTCTTC.